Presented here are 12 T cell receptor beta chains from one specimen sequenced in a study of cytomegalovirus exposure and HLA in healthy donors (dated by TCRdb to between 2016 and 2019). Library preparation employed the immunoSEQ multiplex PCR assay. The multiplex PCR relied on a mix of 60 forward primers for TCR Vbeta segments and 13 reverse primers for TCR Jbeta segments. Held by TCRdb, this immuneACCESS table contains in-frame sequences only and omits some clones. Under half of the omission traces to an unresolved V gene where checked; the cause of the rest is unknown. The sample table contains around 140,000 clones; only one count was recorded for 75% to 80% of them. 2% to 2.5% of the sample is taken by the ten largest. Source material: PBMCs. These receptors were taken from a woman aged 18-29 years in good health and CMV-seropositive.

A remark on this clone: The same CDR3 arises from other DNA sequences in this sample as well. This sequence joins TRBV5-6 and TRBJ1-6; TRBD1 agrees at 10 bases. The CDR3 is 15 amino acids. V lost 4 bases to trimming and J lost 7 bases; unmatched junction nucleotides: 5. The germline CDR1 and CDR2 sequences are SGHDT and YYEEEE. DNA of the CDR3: TGTGCCAGCAGCGGGGACAGGGGCCGGAATTCACCCCTCCACTTT. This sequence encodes CASSGDRGRNSPLHF.

The DNA of the CDR3 is TGTGCCAGCAGTTCCAGGACAGGTTTCAGCAATCAGCCCCAGCATTTT. This gives the protein CASSSRTGFSNQPQHF. J is TRBJ1-5 and V is TRBV28, with 7 nucleotides matching TRBD1. The CDR3 is 16 amino acids. V dropped 4 bases and J dropped 1; count of bases not matched to a gene: 7. Germline assignment: CDR1 MDHEN and CDR2 SYDVKM.

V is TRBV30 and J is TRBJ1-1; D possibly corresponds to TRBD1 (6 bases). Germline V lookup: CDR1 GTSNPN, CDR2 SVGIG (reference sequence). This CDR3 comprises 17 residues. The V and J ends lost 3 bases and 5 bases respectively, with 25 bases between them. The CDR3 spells CAWSSSRGGLTRTEAFF. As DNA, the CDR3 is TGTGCCTGGAGCAGTAGCAGGGGTGGTTTGACAAGGACTGAAGCTTTCTTT.

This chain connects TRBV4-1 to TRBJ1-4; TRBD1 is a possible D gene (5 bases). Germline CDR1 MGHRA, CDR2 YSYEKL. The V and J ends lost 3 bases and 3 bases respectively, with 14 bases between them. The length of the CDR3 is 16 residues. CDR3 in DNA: TGCGCCAGCAGCCAGTCAGCGGGGCGGCCTAATGAAAAACTGTTTTTT. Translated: CASSQSAGRPNEKLFF.

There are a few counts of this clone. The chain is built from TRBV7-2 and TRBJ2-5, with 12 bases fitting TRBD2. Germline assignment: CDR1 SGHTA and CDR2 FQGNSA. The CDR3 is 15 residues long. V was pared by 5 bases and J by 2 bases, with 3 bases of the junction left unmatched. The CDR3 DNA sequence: TGTGCCAGCAGCCTCGGACTAGCGGGGCAAGAGACCCAGTACTTC. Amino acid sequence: CASSLGLAGQETQYF. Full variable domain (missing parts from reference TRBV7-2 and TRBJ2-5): GAGVSQSPSNKVTEKGKDVELRCDPISGHTALYWYRQSLGQGLEFLIYFQGNSAPDKSGLPSDRFSAERTGGSVSTLTIQRTQQEDSAVYLCASSLGLAGQETQYFGPGTRLLVL.

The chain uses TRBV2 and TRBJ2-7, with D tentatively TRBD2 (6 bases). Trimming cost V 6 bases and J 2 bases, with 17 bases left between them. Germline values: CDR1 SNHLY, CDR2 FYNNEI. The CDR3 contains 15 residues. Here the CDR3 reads CASRRRGRGAYEQYF. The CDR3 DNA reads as TGTGCCAGCAGGCGGAGGGGACGCGGGGCCTACGAGCAGTACTTC. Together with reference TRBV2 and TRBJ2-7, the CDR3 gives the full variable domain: EPEVTQTPSHQVTQMGQEVILRCVPISNHLYFYWYRQILGQKVEFLVSFYNNEISEKSEIFDDQFSVERPDGSNFTLKIRSTKLEDSAMYFCASRRRGRGAYEQYFGPGTRLTVT.

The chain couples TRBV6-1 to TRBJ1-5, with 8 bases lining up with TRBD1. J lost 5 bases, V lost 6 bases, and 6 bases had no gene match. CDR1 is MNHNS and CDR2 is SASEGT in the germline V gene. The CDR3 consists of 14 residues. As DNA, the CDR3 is TGTGCCAGCAGGGTTTACAGGGGGGATCAGCCCCAGCATTTT. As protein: CASRVYRGDQPQHF.

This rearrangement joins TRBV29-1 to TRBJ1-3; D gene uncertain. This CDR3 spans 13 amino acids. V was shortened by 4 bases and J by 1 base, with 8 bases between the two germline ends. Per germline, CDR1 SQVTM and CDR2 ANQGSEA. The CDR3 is CSVVSGSGNTIYF. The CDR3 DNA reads TGCAGCGTTGTATCGGGGTCTGGAAACACCATATATTTT.

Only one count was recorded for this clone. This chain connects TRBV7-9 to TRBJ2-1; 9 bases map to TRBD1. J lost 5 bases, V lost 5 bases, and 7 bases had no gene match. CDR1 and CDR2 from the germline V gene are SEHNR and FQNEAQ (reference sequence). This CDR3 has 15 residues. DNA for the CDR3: TGTGCCAGCAGCCAGACCGGGACAGGGAACAATGAGCAGTTCTTC. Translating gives CASSQTGTGNNEQFF.

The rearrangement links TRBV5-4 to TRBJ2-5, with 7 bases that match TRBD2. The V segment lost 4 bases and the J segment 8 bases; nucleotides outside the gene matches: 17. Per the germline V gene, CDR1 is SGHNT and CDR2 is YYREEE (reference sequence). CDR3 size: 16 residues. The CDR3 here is CASSPRGAGYPTTQYF. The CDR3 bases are TGTGCCAGCAGCCCCCGGGGAGCGGGGTATCCTACTACCCAGTACTTC.

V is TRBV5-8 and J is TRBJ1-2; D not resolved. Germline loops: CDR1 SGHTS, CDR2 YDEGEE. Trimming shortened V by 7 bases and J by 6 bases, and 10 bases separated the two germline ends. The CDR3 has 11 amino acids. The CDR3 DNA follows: TGTGCCAGCGCGTGGTCTCATGGCTACACCTTC. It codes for CASAWSHGYTF.

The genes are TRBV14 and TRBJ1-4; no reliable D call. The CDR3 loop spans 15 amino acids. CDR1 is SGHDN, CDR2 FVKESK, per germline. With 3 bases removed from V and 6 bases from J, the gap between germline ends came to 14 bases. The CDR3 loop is CASSHIGDYDEKLFF. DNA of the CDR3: TGTGCCAGCAGCCACATCGGAGATTACGATGAAAAACTGTTTTTT.